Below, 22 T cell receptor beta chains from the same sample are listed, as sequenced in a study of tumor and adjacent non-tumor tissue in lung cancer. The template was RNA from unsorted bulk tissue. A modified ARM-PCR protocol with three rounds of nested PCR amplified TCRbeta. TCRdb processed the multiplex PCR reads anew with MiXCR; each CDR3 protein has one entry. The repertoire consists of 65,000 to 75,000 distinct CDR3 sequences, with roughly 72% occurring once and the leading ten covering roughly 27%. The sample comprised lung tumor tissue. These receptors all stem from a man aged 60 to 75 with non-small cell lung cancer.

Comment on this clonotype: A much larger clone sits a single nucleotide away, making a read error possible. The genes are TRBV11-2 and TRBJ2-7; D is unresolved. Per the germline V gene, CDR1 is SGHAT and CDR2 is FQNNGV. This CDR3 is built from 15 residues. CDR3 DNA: TGTGCCAGCAGCTTAGACAGCCTTAGCTCCTACGAGCATTACTTC. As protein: CASSLDSLSSYEHYF.

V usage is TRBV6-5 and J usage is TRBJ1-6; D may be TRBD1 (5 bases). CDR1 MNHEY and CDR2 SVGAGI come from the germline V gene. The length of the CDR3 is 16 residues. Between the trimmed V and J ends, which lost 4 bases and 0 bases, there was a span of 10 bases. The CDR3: CASSFIGGSYNSPLHF. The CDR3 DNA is TGTGCCAGCAGTTTCATCGGGGGCTCCTATAATTCACCCCTCCACTTT.

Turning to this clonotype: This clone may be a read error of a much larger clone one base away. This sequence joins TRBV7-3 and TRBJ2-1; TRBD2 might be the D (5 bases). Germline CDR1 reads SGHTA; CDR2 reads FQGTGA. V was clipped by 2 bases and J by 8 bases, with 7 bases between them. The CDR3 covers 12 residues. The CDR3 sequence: CASSLEGYEQFF. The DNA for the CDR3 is TGTGCCAGCAGCTTAGAGGGATATGAGCAGTTCTTC.

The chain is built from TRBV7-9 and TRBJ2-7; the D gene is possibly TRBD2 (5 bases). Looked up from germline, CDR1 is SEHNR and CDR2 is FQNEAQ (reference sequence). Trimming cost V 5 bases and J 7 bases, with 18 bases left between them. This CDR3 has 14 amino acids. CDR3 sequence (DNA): TGTGCCAGCAGCCCCCTCACGGCGGGCACAGAGCAGTACTTC. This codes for CASSPLTAGTEQYF.

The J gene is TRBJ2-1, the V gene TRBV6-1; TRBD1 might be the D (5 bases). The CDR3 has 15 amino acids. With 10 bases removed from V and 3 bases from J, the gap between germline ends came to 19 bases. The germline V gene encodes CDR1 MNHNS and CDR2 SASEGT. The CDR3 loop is CAIKDTWGYYNEQFF. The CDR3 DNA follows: TGTGCCATCAAGGACACTTGGGGCTACTACAATGAGCAGTTCTTC.

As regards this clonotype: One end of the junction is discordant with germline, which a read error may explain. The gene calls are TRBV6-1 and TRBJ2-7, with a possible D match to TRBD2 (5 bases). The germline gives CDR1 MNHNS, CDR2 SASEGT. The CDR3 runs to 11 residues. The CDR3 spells CASGENHEQYF. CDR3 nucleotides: TGCGCCAGCGGTGAAAACCACGAGCAGTATTTC.

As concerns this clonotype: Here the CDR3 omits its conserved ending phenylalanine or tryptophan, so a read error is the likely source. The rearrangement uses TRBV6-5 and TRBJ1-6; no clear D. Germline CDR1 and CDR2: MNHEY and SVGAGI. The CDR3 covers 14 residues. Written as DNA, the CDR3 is TGTACCGGCAGTTATTTGGGAGAGGCTTCACCCCTCCACATT. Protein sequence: CTGSYLGEASPLHI.

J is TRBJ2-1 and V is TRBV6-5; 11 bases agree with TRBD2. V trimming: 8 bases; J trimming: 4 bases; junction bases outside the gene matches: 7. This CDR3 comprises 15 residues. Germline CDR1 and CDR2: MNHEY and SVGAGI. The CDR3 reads CASDLGLAGYNEQFF. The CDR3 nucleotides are TGTGCCAGCGACCTCGGACTAGCGGGTTACAATGAGCAGTTCTTC.

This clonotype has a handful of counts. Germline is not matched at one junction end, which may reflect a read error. DNA for the CDR3: TGTACCAGCAGTCGGGATAGGACTATCCACGAGCAGTACTTC. Residues: CTSSRDRTIHEQYF. The chain combines TRBV11-1 with TRBJ2-7; tentative D call: TRBD2 (6 bases). The CDR3 extends over 14 amino acids. The V gene's germline CDR1 is SGHAT and CDR2 FQDESV (reference sequence). The full variable domain, with the rest looked up from reference TRBV11-1 and TRBJ2-7, is EAEVAQSPRYKITEKSQAVAFWCDPISGHATLYWYRQILGQGPELLVQFQDESVVDDSQLPKDRFSAERLKGVDSTLKIQPAELGDSAMYLCTSSRDRTIHEQYFGPGTRLTVT.

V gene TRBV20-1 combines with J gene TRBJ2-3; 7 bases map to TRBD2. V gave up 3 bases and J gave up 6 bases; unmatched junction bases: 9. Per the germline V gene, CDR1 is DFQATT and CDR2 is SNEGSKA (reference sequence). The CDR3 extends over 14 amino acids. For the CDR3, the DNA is TGCAGTGCTAGGGGAGCGGGATTCACGGATACGCAGTATTTT. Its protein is CSARGAGFTDTQYF.

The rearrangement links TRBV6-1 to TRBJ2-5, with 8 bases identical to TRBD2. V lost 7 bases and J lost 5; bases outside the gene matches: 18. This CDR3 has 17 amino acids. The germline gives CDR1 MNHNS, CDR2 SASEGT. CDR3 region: CASTGIGAGALFETQYF. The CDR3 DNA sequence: TGTGCCAGCACTGGAATAGGAGCGGGAGCTCTTTTTGAGACCCAGTACTTC.

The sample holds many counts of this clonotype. This CDR3 reads CASSILPQTNQPQHF. CDR3 DNA sequence: TGTGCCAGCAGCATTCTGCCGCAGACCAATCAGCCCCAGCATTTT. The rearrangement links TRBV6-1 to TRBJ1-5, with D unclear. Deletions cut 6 bases from V and 3 bases from J, with 15 bases between. This CDR3 region has 15 residues. Germline V CDR1 and CDR2: MNHNS, SASEGT.

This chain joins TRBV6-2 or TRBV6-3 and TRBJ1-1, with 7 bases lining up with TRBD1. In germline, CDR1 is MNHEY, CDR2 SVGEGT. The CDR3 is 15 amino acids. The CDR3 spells CANRKGGQMNTEAFF. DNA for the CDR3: TGTGCGAACAGAAAGGGGGGACAGATGAACACTGAAGCTTTCTTT.

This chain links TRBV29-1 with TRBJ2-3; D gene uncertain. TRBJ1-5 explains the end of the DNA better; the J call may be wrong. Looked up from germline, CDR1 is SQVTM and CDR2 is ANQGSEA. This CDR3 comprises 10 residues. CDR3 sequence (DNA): TGCAGCGGAACCACAGATACGCAGCATTTT. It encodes CSGTTDTQHF.

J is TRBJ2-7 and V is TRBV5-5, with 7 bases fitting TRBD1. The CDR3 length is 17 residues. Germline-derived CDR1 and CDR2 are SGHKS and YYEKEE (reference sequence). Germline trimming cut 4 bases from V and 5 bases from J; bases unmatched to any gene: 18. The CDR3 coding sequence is TGTGCCAGCAGCGGCTCAGGGGGTGACCTTATGGTGCACGAGCAGTACTTC. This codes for CASSGSGGDLMVHEQYF. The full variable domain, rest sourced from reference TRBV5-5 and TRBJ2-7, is DAGVTQSPTHLIKTRGQQVTLRCSPISGHKSVSWYQQVLGQGPQFIFQYYEKEERGRGNFPDRFSARQFPNYSSELNVNALLLGDSALYLCASSGSGGDLMVHEQYFGPGTRLTVT.

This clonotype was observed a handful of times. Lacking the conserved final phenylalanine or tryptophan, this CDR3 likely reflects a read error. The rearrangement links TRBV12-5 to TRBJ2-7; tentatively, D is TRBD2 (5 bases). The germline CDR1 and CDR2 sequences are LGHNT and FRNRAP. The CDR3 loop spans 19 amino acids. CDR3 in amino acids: CASALESSGFTTHPDEQYL. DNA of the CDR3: TGTGCTAGTGCTTTGGAGTCCAGCGGCTTTACCACCCACCCGGACGAGCAGTACCTC.

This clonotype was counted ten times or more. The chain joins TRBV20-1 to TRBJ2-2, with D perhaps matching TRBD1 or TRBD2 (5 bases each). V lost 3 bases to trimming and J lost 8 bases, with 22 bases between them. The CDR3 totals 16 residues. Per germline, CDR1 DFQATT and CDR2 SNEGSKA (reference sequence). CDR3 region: CSASKTIGAFPGELFF. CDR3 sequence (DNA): TGCAGTGCTAGCAAGACTATCGGGGCGTTCCCTGGGGAGCTGTTTTTT.

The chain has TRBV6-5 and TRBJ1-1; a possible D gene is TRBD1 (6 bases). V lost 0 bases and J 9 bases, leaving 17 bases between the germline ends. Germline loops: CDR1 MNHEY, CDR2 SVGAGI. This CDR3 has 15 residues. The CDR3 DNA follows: TGTGCCAGCAGTTACTCCCGCAGGGGCGGGCCTCAAGCTTTCTTT. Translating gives CASSYSRRGGPQAFF.

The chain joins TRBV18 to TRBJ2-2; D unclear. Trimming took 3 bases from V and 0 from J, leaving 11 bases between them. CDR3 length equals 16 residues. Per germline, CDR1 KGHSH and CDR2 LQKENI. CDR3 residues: CASSPLPIPNTGELFF. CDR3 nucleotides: TGTGCCAGCTCACCCCTCCCCATCCCGAACACCGGGGAGCTGTTTTTT.

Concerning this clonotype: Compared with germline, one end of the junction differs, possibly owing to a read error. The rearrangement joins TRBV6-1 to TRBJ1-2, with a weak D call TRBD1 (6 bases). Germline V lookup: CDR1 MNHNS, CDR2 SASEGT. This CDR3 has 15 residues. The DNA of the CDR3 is TGTCCCAGCAGTGTCGTAACACGGGGGGCCTATGGCTACACCTTC. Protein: CPSSVVTRGAYGYTF.

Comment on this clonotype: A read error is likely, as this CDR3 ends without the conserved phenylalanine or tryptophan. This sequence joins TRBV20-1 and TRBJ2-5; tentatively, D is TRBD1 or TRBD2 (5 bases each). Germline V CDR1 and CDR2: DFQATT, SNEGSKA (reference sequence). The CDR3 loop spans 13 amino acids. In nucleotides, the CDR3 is TGCAGTGCTAGACAGGGAGTGGTGGAGACACAGTACTTA. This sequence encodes CSARQGVVETQYL.

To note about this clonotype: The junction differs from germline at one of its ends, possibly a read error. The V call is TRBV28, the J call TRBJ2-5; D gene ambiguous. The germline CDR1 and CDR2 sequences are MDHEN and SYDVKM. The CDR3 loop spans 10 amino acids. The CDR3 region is CASSLETHYF. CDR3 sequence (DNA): TGTGCCAGTAGTTTAGAGACCCACTACTTC.